This record covers a single TCR beta chain. From the RT-PCR reads, TCRdb called clonotypes with MiXCR, one entry per CDR3 protein. The sample lists about 680,000 distinct CDR3 sequences; over 12% were seen once. The sample consisted of memory CD4+ T cells from blood. The sequence was obtained from a female donor in good health, serving as a healthy control.

The CDR3: CASSLAGEWGEAEQFF. In nucleotides, the CDR3 is TGTGCCAGCAGCTTGGCGGGGGAGTGGGGGGAAGCTGAGCAGTTCTTC. The chain recombines TRBV11-3 with TRBJ2-1, with 7 nucleotides matching TRBD2. Germline V gene sequence: CDR1 SGHNT, CDR2 YENEEA. The CDR3 sequence is 16 residues long. Trimming took 3 bases from V and 9 from J; bases not matched to a gene: 14.